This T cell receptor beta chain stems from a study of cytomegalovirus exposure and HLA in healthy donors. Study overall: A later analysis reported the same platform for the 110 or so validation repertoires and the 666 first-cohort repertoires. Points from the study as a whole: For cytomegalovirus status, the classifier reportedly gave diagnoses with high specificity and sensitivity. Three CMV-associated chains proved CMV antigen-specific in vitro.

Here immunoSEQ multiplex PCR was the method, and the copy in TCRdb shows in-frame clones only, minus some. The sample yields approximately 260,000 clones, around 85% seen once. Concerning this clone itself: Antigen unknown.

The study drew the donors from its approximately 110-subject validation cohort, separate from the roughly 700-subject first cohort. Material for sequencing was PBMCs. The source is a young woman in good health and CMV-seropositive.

In DNA, the CDR3 is TGTGCCAGCTCACGGGGTCCGGGACTAGCTTCCTACGAGCAGTACTTC. Translating it yields CASSRGPGLASYEQYF. J is TRBJ2-7 and V is TRBV18; 9 positions match TRBD2. Germline-derived CDR1 and CDR2 are KGHSH and LQKENI. Trimming cost V 4 bases and J 1 base; bases outside gene matches: 8. The CDR3 length is 16 residues.